Listed here are 29 T cell receptor beta chains from one sample, sequenced in a study of T cell changes during pregnancy in multiple sclerosis. Method: immunoSEQ multiplex PCR; TCRdb's copy keeps in-frame clones and lacks some. The sample lists some 76,000 clones; 80% to 95% were seen once. The sample here was CD4+ T cells from peripheral blood mononuclear cells, taken after pregnancy. Receptors originate from a female donor with multiple sclerosis, enrolled in a pregnancy study.

This chain connects TRBV7-3 to TRBJ1-2; 7 bases are shared with TRBD1. The CDR3 totals 17 residues. Trimming took 5 bases from V and 5 from J; bases not matched to a gene: 17. Germline CDR1 and CDR2: SGHTA and FQGTGA. The CDR3 bases are TGTGCCAGCAGCCCCGGAGGTGCAGGGGGTACGGCGTATGGCTACACCTTC. Encoded protein: CASSPGGAGGTAYGYTF.

The V call is TRBV7-6, the J call TRBJ2-5; possibly TRBD1 for D (5 bases). This CDR3 is 12 amino acids long. Trimming took off 2 bases at V and 5 bases at J, with 6 bases between the two ends. Looked up from germline, CDR1 is SGHVS and CDR2 is FNYEAQ. CDR3 in DNA: TGTGCCAGCAGCTTAAAGGGGGAGACCCAGTACTTC. Translating gives CASSLKGETQYF.

This chain connects TRBV19 to TRBJ1-1, with 7 bases lining up with TRBD1. The V and J ends lost 11 bases and 0 bases, in that order; junction bases with no gene match: 9. CDR1 and CDR2 from the germline V gene are LNHDA and SQIVND (reference sequence). CDR3 size: 14 residues. The CDR3 sequence: CASKSGQLNTEAFF. CDR3 DNA: TGTGCCTCAAAATCGGGACAGCTGAACACTGAAGCTTTCTTT.

The chain uses TRBV5-6 and TRBJ1-4, with TRBD1 as a possible D gene (6 bases). The CDR3 covers 15 residues. V lost 2 bases and J 5 bases, leaving 13 bases between the germline ends. Germline CDR1 is SGHDT and CDR2 is YYEEEE. This CDR3 is CASSFVDRTNEKLFF. The CDR3 DNA follows: TGTGCCAGCAGCTTCGTCGACAGGACCAATGAAAAACTGTTTTTT.

The chain couples TRBV19 to TRBJ1-5; 7 bases align to TRBD1. J gave up 2 bases and V 6 bases, and 7 bases lay outside the gene matches. Germline CDR1 LNHDA, CDR2 SQIVND (reference sequence). This CDR3 region has 15 residues. CDR3 bases: TGTGCCAGTAGCATCGACAGGGCGGGCAATCAGCCCCAGCATTTT. Encoded protein: CASSIDRAGNQPQHF.

This rearrangement joins TRBV4-1 to TRBJ2-1, with 7 bases identical to TRBD2. CDR3 size: 14 residues. Germline V CDR1 and CDR2: MGHRA, YSYEKL. J was trimmed by 1 base and V by 5 bases; bases with no gene match: 2. This CDR3 is CASSSLASYNEQFF. The CDR3 DNA is TGCGCCAGCAGCTCACTAGCGTCCTACAATGAGCAGTTCTTC.

This clone is a singleton in its sample. The chain carries TRBV9 and TRBJ2-1, with 7 bases that match TRBD1. After removal of 3 bases from V and 6 bases from J, the junction contained 3 bases not matched to a gene. The CDR3 covers 13 residues. Germline V gene sequence: CDR1 SGDLS, CDR2 YYNGEE. The chain's CDR3 is CASSAGTVNEQFF. CDR3 DNA: TGTGCCAGCAGCGCTGGGACAGTCAATGAGCAGTTCTTC.

The chain uses TRBV30 and TRBJ1-6, with D possibly matching TRBD1 (6 bases). V dropped 0 bases and J dropped 5 bases, with 14 bases sitting between them. The CDR3 loop spans 16 amino acids. CDR1 and CDR2 (germline): GTSNPN, SVGIG (reference sequence). The CDR3 reads CAWSVVRGAHNSPLHF. CDR3 nucleotide sequence: TGTGCCTGGAGTGTAGTGCGGGGGGCCCATAATTCACCCCTCCACTTT.

The chain joins TRBV7-3 to TRBJ2-6; D is uncertain. Between the trimmed V and J ends, which lost 2 bases and 4 bases, there was a span of 9 bases. Per the germline V gene, CDR1 is SGHTA and CDR2 is FQGTGA. The CDR3 consists of 15 residues. This CDR3 is CASSLYGSGANVLTF. Here the CDR3 DNA reads TGTGCCAGCAGCTTATACGGGTCCGGGGCCAACGTCCTGACTTTC.

The V and J genes are TRBV28 and TRBJ2-7; 11 nucleotides align to TRBD2. The CDR3 spans 12 residues. Germline assignment: CDR1 MDHEN and CDR2 SYDVKM. V lost 9 bases, J lost 4 bases, and 2 bases stayed unmatched. The CDR3 nucleotides read TGTGCCAGTACTAGCGGGAGTTACGAGCAGTACTTC. This sequence encodes CASTSGSYEQYF.

The chain couples TRBV15 to TRBJ2-2; the D gene is possibly TRBD1 (6 bases). This CDR3 comprises 16 residues. Trimming took 3 bases from V and 1 from J, leaving 12 bases between them. Germline lookup yields CDR1 LNHNV and CDR2 YYDKDF (reference sequence). Written as DNA, the CDR3 is TGTGCCACCAGCAGGCCACAGGGAGTGAACACCGGGGAGCTGTTTTTT. It yields the protein CATSRPQGVNTGELFF.

This chain links TRBV2 with TRBJ1-3, with D possibly matching TRBD1 (6 bases). There are 14 residues in the CDR3. Trimming took off 7 bases at V and 2 bases at J, with 12 bases between the two ends. Germline V gene sequence: CDR1 SNHLY, CDR2 FYNNEI. The CDR3 is CASNQDRAGNTIYF. The CDR3 DNA is TGTGCCAGCAATCAGGACAGAGCTGGAAACACCATATATTTT.

This chain joins TRBV6-6 and TRBJ2-2; TRBD2 agrees at 7 bases. Per germline, CDR1 MNHNY and CDR2 SVGAGI (reference sequence). The junction had 4 bases not matched to a gene; V was cut back by 7 bases and J by 5 bases. The CDR3 contains 13 residues. The CDR3 protein is CASIGGGTGELFF. The CDR3 DNA reads as TGTGCCAGCATCGGGGGAGGGACCGGGGAGCTGTTTTTT.

The gene calls are TRBV6-5 and TRBJ2-3; D is possibly TRBD2 (6 bases). From germline, CDR1 is MNHEY and CDR2 SVGAGI. V lost 5 bases and J 1 base, leaving 10 bases between the germline ends. The CDR3 is 14 amino acids. For the CDR3, the DNA is TGTGCCAGCAGTGCTCGGAGGGGCACAGATACGCAGTATTTT. Amino acids: CASSARRGTDTQYF.

The rearrangement joins TRBV6-5 to TRBJ1-2, with D tentatively TRBD1 (6 bases). The CDR3 contains 15 residues. Germline values: CDR1 MNHEY, CDR2 SVGAGI. The V end was cut by 0 bases, the J end by 0 bases, with 8 bases between. The CDR3, as DNA: TGTGCCAGCAGTTACTCTCGGACAGCTAACTATGGCTACACCTTC. Amino acids: CASSYSRTANYGYTF.

This chain uses TRBV5-1 with TRBJ2-2, with TRBD2 identical over 10 bases. The CDR3 covers 16 residues. The V gene's germline CDR1 is SGHRS and CDR2 YFSETQ. V gave up 0 bases and J gave up 5 bases; unmatched junction bases: 4. The CDR3 coding sequence is TGCGCCAGCAGCTTGGGGCTAGCGGGAGCAACCGGGGAGCTGTTTTTT. The encoded protein is CASSLGLAGATGELFF.

V gene TRBV11-2 combines with J gene TRBJ2-1, with a tentative D call TRBD2 (5 bases). The germline V gene has CDR1 SGHAT and CDR2 FQNNGV. Trimming removed 5 bases from V and 0 bases from J, with 11 bases in between. The CDR3 has 15 residues. The CDR3 is CASSLVGSSYNEQFF. The CDR3 bases are TGTGCCAGCAGCCTGGTGGGGAGCTCCTACAATGAGCAGTTCTTC.

This chain uses TRBV5-1 with TRBJ1-4; possibly TRBD1 for D (5 bases). Germline lookup yields CDR1 SGHRS and CDR2 YFSETQ. The germline V and J ends were trimmed by 0 bases and 2 bases, with 11 bases remaining between them. The CDR3 runs to 16 residues. The CDR3 loop is CASSLDPQGTNEKLFF. The CDR3 nucleotides read TGCGCCAGCAGCTTGGATCCGCAGGGTACTAATGAAAAACTGTTTTTT. Variable domain in full (rest from reference TRBV5-1 and TRBJ1-4): KAGVTQTPRYLIKTRGQQVTLSCSPISGHRSVSWYQQTPGQGLQFLFEYFSETQRNKGNFPGRFSGRQFSNSRSEMNVSTLELGDSALYLCASSLDPQGTNEKLFFGSGTQLSVL.

The rearrangement uses TRBV5-1 and TRBJ2-7, with a weak D call TRBD2 (6 bases). The ends were cut back, 4 bases at V and 6 bases at J, with 14 bases in the middle. The CDR3 consists of 13 residues. Germline assignment: CDR1 SGHRS and CDR2 YFSETQ. DNA for the CDR3: TGCGCCAGCAGCCTACCCCCAGCGGGCGAGCAGTACTTC. Translation gives CASSLPPAGEQYF.

The DNA of the CDR3 is TGTGCCAGCAGTTACTCGCAGGGCCCTAATGAAAAACTGTTTTTT. Its protein is CASSYSQGPNEKLFF. The chain combines TRBV6-6 with TRBJ1-4, with D possibly being TRBD1 (5 bases). The CDR3 has 15 amino acids. The V end lost 0 bases, the J end lost 3 bases, and 8 bases lay between the germline ends. The germline CDR1 and CDR2 sequences are MNHNY and SVGAGI (reference sequence).

The chain recombines TRBV18 with TRBJ1-5; D is undetermined. This CDR3 spans 13 amino acids. Germline loops: CDR1 KGHSH, CDR2 LQKENI. V lost 2 bases and J 5 bases, leaving 7 bases between the germline ends. CDR3 sequence reads: CASSPSVDQPQHF. CDR3 bases: TGTGCCAGCTCACCATCGGTCGATCAGCCCCAGCATTTT.

The genes are TRBV10-3 and TRBJ1-1, with 10 positions matching TRBD1. Trimming cost V 3 bases and J 6 bases; bases outside gene matches: 10. The CDR3 spans 16 residues. Germline values: CDR1 ENHRY, CDR2 SYGVKD. Here the CDR3 reads CAISEDRGPSIAEAFF. The DNA for the CDR3 is TGTGCCATCAGTGAAGACAGGGGGCCAAGTATCGCTGAAGCTTTCTTT.

The chain uses TRBV7-9 and TRBJ2-4; possibly TRBD2 for D (6 bases). Germline CDR1 reads SEHNR; CDR2 reads FQNEAQ (reference sequence). V lost 1 base, J lost 0 bases, and 16 bases lay in between. This CDR3 has 18 residues. CDR3 amino acids: CASSLDPGAGLAKNIQYF. CDR3 DNA: TGTGCCAGCAGCTTAGACCCGGGCGCGGGGTTAGCCAAAAACATTCAGTACTTC. Full variable domain (missing parts from reference TRBV7-9 and TRBJ2-4): DTGVSQNPRHKITKRGQNVTFRCDPISEHNRLYWYRQTLGQGPEFLTYFQNEAQLEKSRLLSDRFSAERPKGSFSTLEIQRTEQGDSAMYLCASSLDPGAGLAKNIQYFGAGTRLSVL.

The gene calls are TRBV28 and TRBJ1-2; TRBD1 matches at 9 bases. This CDR3 comprises 18 residues. V lost 5 bases, J lost 7 bases, and 20 bases stayed unmatched. CDR1 and CDR2 (germline): MDHEN, SYDVKM. The CDR3 is CASSPTHTLQGAHSGYTF. CDR3 DNA: TGTGCCAGCAGTCCTACCCACACTTTACAGGGGGCGCATAGTGGCTACACCTTC.

The rearrangement links TRBV27 to TRBJ1-5; D may be TRBD1 (5 bases). CDR1 is MNHEY and CDR2 is SMNVEV in the germline V gene (reference sequence). Trimming took off 4 bases at V and 3 bases at J, with 16 bases between the two ends. There are 16 residues in the CDR3. The CDR3 reads CASSSSGGAYNQPQHF. The DNA of the CDR3 is TGTGCCAGCAGTTCCTCCGGGGGTGCCTACAATCAGCCCCAGCATTTT.

The chain uses TRBV5-4 and TRBJ2-3, with 8 bases matching TRBD2. With 4 bases clipped from V and 4 bases from J, the junction kept 11 bases outside the gene matches. This CDR3 comprises 16 residues. CDR1 is SGHNT, CDR2 YYREEE, per germline (reference sequence). The CDR3 DNA reads TGTGCCAGCAGCCTCCTCCGGGGGGGCGGGGCAGATACGCAGTATTTT. It codes for CASSLLRGGGADTQYF.

The genes are TRBV5-1 and TRBJ1-5; D is perhaps TRBD1 (6 bases). The V end lost 1 base, the J end lost 6 bases, and 11 bases lay between the germline ends. CDR3 size: 14 residues. The germline gives CDR1 SGHRS, CDR2 YFSETQ. The CDR3 bases are TGCGCCAGCAGCTTGATACTAGGGGGTCAGCCCCAGCATTTT. Amino acids: CASSLILGGQPQHF.

The chain couples TRBV6-1 to TRBJ2-3; TRBD1 matches 10 bases. Germline-derived CDR1 and CDR2 are MNHNS and SASEGT. The CDR3 totals 15 residues. The junction had 5 bases not matched to a gene; V was cut back by 4 bases and J by 4 bases. CDR3 amino acids: CASSAFGQGADTQYF. Written as DNA, the CDR3 is TGTGCCAGCAGTGCCTTTGGACAGGGGGCAGATACGCAGTATTTT.

The chain is built from TRBV6-5 and TRBJ2-7; 10 bases map to TRBD2. Germline V gives CDR1 MNHEY, CDR2 SVGAGI. The CDR3 runs to 14 residues. The V segment lost 6 bases and the J segment 4 bases; nucleotides outside the gene matches: 6. CDR3 DNA: TGTGCCAGCAGGTCAGCGGGGGGGCTGTACGAGCAGTACTTC. It codes for CASRSAGGLYEQYF.